This T cell receptor beta chain was obtained from a study of vaccination effects on CD4 cells after COVID-19. As for the study in general: Samples collected post-vaccine were obtained a median of 72 days after the second dose.

Notes on this clone: Its cognate antigen is unknown.

Using immunoSEQ multiplex PCR, the repertoire was profiled, and TCRdb retains in-frame clones only, with some absent. The table has about 69,000 clones, roughly 74% seen once. Overall study findings and caveats: Late in the post-vaccination period, infection-induced and vaccine-induced clones underwent marked clonal contraction.

Antigen-specific CD4+ T cells expanded by the ViraFEST assay with viral peptide pools were then sequenced. Following 10 days of culture, CD4+ T cells were isolated. Every participant took two doses of the BNT162b2 or mRNA-1273 vaccine. The vaccine recipients had no prior SARS-CoV-2 infection, with negative nucleocapsid antibodies. Fresh IL-2-containing medium replaced half the medium on days 3 and 7. Between the trimmed V and J ends, which lost 1 base and 4 bases, there was a span of 11 bases. CDR1 and CDR2 from the germline V gene are LGHDT and YNNKEL (reference sequence). This CDR3 contains 15 residues.

The source of this sequence is a human donor who received a COVID-19 vaccine. The chain joins TRBV3-1 (or the pseudogene TRBV3-2) to TRBJ1-5, with D tentatively TRBD1 (5 bases). The source was CD4+ T cells from PBMCs cultured with HCoV-229E spike peptides, collected after COVID-19 vaccination. This CDR3 reads CASSQGTPGNQPQHF. The CDR3 DNA sequence: TGTGCCAGCAGCCAAGGGACACCCGGGAATCAGCCCCAGCATTTT.